This TCR beta chain was recovered during a study of blood T cell repertoires in COVID-19 (dated by TCRdb to the early 2020s). Context from the whole study: Samples covering the acute and convalescent phases of COVID-19 were provided by collaborators in the United States, Italy and Spain. The material from the prospective study consisted of cDNA or gDNA derived from T cells, B-cell-depleted T cells, or PBMCs. The dataset comprised deeply sampled blood TCRbeta repertoires from subjects exposed to, actively infected with, or recovered from COVID-19. A freely available public database, intended as a resource for researchers studying the immune response to SARS-CoV-2, is where the repertoires were released. The samples were drawn from the first 160 participants of the ongoing ImmuneRACE study and from roughly 1,300 subjects provided by 6 global collaborators. Nearly every sample came with metadata listing a de-identified subject ID, COVID-19 status, age in years and sex. HLA class I and class II types, where available, came from metadata supplied by the sample provider rather than from assay-based typing.

TCRbeta CDR3 regions were amplified from genomic DNA by means of the immunoSEQ Assay, a bias-controlled multiplex PCR. Regarding the original processing steps: The number of nucleated cells in each sample was estimated from the amplification of reference gene primers within the assay. To quantify the absolute abundance of each unique TCRbeta CDR3 rearrangement, sequence reads were collapsed and filtered. Productive Simpson clonality was computed per sample as the square root of Simpson's diversity index over productive rearrangements. TCRdb's version of the immuneACCESS table is confined to in-frame rearrangements and falls short of the full clone set. An unresolved V gene accounts for under half of the shortfall where checked; the remainder is of unknown origin. D and trimming were read from the DNA, whereas the V and J calls and clone size are those reported in that table. The table for this sample lists about 160,000 clones; roughly 85% of them were counted only once. Of the sample, about 3.5% is held by the ten largest clones.

A remark on this clone: The antigen it binds to is not known. Within one base of it there is no much larger clone, and no base qualities were kept.

Paper-wide results and their limitations: Clinical and demographic metadata were provided uncurated, with the amount varying by source and participant.

CDR1 and CDR2 were assigned from the germline V gene as LGHNT and FRNRAP. Counted from cysteine to phenylalanine, this CDR3 has 13 amino acids. Left in the record is the CDR3 DNA by itself, 39 bases read in frame from the first base. The V and J ends are trimmed by 7 bases and 6 bases, leaving 15 bases between them. The collaborating institutions used their own protocols to collect whole blood in K2EDTA tubes. Collaborator samples were shipped for TCRbeta analysis as frozen whole blood, isolated PBMCs, or DNA extracted from either sample type. The TCR originated in a human donor with acute or convalescent COVID-19. The donor label of this sample is uncertain. Sequences were obtained from peripheral blood. The chain is made from TRBV12-5 and TRBJ1-2, with the identity of the D gene unclear. The CDR3 amino acid sequence is: CASAPPGVNGYTF. The DNA is as follows: TGTGCTAGTGCCCCCCCCGGGGTGAATGGCTACACCTTC.